The clone carrying this TCR beta chain was found a few times. The antigen is not known. From germline, CDR1 is LGHNA and CDR2 YNFKEQ. The V and J ends lost 0 bases and 0 bases respectively, with 9 bases between them. The CDR3 runs 17 residues. Isolated RNA was reverse transcribed in full, so expressed TCRB transcripts were sequenced. The read count averaged about 3.57 million across naive, central memory and regulatory T cell samples. Some clones are missing from TCRdb's copy, which holds only in-frame ones; the method was immunoSEQ multiplex PCR. This sample has roughly 150,000 clones, with around 10% found just once. This sample is part of a study of beta chain features in type 1 diabetes. Looking at the study overall: Patients were similar to healthy donors in age and gender (as well as in cell yields). The study examined about 100,000,000 sorted cells across all samples. Overall study findings and caveats: HLA effects on TCRB rearrangement stayed unresolved here.

What was sequenced was central memory CD4+ T cells from blood. The V and J genes are TRBV4-2 and TRBJ2-6; D call uncertain. The TCR originated in a man aged 18 to 30 in good health. CDR3 in amino acids: CASSQDRAISGANVLTF. Written as DNA, the CDR3 is TGTGCCAGCAGCCAAGATCGGGCTATCTCTGGGGCCAACGTCCTGACTTTC.